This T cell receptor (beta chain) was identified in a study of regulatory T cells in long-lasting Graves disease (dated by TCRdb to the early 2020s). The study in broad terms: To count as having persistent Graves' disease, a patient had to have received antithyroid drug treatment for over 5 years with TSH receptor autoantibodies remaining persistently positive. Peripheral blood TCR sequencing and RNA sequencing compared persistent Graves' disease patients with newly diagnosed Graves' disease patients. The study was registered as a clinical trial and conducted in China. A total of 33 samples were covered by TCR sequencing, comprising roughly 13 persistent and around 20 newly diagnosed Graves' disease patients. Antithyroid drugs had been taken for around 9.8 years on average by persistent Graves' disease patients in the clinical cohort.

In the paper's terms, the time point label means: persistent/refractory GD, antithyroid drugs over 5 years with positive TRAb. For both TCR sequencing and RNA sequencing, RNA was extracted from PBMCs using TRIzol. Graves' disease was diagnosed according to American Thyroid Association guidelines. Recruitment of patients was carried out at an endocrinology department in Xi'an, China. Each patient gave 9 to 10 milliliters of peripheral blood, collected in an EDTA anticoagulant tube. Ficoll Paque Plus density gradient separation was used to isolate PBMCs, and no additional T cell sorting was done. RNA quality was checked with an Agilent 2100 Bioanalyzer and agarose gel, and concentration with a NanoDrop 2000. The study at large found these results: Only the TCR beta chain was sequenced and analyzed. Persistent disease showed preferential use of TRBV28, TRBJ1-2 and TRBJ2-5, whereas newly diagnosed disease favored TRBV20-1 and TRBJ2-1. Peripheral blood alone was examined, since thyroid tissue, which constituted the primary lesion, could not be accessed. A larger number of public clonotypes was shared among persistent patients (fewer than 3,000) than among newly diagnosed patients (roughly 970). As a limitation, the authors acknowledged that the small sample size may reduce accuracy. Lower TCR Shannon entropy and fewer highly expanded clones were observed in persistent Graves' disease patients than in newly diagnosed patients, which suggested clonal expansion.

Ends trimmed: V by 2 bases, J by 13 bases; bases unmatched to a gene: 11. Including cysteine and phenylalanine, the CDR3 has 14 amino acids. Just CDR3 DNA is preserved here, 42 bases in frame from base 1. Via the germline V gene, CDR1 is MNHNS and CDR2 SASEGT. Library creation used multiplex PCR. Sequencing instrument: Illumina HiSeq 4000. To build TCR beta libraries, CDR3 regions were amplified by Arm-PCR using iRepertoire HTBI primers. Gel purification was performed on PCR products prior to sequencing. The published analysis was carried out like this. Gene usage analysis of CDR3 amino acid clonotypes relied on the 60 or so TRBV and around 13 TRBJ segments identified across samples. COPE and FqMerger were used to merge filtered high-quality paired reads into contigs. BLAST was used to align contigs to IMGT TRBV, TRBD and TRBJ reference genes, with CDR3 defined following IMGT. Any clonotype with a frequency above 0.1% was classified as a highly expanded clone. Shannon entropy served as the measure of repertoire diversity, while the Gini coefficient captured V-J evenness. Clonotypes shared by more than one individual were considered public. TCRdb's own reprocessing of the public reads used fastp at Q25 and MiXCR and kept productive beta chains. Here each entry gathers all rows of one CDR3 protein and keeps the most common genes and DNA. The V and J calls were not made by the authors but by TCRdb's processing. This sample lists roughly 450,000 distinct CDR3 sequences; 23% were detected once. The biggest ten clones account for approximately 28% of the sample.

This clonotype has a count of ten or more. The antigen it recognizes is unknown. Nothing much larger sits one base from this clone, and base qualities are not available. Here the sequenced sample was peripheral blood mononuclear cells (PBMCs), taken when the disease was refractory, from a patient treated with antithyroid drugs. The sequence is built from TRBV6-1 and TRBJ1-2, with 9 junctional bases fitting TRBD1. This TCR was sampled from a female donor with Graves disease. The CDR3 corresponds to CASSELGQGMGSTF. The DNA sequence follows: TGTGCCAGCAGTGAACTGGGACAGGGAATGGGGAGCACCTTC.